This entry is about one TCR beta chain. Its antigen remains unidentified. Within one base of it there is no much larger clone, and no base qualities were kept. The study excluded patients with uncontrolled infections, other autoimmune diseases, pregnancy or lactation. Diagnoses relied on clinical symptoms, serum thyroxine and TRAb, thyroid ultrasound and orbital computed tomography. Trizol reagent was used to extract total RNA, and RNA quality was then checked on an Agilent 2100 Bioanalyzer. The TCR beta CDR3 regions were amplified from RNA transcripts. For the first round of RT-PCR on the TCR CDR3, the HTBI primer set was used together with the Qiagen OneStep RT-PCR kit. The libraries were constructed in a second round of multiplex PCR and then size-selected and purified. Libraries were sequenced paired-end with 100 bp reads on an Illumina HiSeq2000. As for the authors' bioinformatics: SOAPnuke was used to process the raw data, throwing out any read that contained adapters or uncalled bases, had a mean Phred below 15, or lacked an exact constant-primer or identifier match. COPE v1.2.5 was used to merge high-quality paired reads, and clonotypes were defined as unique nucleotide sequences. MiTCR v1.1 was used to align the clonotypes against IMGT TRBV, TRBD and TRBJ reference segments. Only V-J combinations with frequency above 0.0001, covering approximately 99% of repertoires, were analysed. The TCS score was defined as the ratio of F50 (clonal expansion) to E x V (chaos), calculated using BLOSUM62-based TCRdist between CDR3 peptides within each V-J. Welch's t-statistics and random forest reduced 514 V-J features to 10 to 15, which were used in a naive Bayes classifier (R e1071). Thyroid-blood repertoire similarity was quantified with the Morisita-Horn index. In-frame beta chains were kept once TCRdb had trimmed the public reads at Q25 with fastp and called clones with MiXCR. Each entry merges the rows of one CDR3 protein and shows their most common DNA and genes. The V and J calls here are based on TCRdb, not the publication. The sample has more than 550,000 distinct CDR3 sequences on record, about 45% of them singletons. The biggest ten clones account for about 7.7% of the sample.

This sample was included in a study of T cells in Graves' hyperthyroidism and ophthalmopathy (dated by TCRdb to between 2018 and 2021). The study in broad terms: A discovery cohort of approximately 97 patients, 43 with Graves' ophthalmopathy and approximately 55 with stable Graves' hyperthyroidism, was used to find distinguishing TCR V-J signatures. Thyroid tissue and blood T-cell repertoires from about 6 Graves' hyperthyroidism patients were also compared in the study. The 100 discovery patients were randomly split 7:3 into training and test sets. Whether ophthalmopathy could be predicted prospectively was tested in an independent validation cohort made up of 18 to 20 hyperthyroidism patients plus 17 patients who later progressed to ophthalmopathy. Once sampling was done, hyperthyroidism patients were given methimazole at a starting dose of 30 mg daily, whereas ophthalmopathy patients were given high-dose intravenous methylprednisolone. The paper describes TCR Vbeta CDR3 sequencing of 120 to 150 peripheral blood samples, made up of 40 to 45 ophthalmopathy patients, 70 to 75 hyperthyroidism patients and approximately 17 progressor patients. What the work shows at the level of the full study, not this receptor alone: Sample size was not statistically predetermined, and blinding of investigators to group allocation was not performed. Most expanded thyroid clonotypes (frequency above 0.001) were also found in blood, which suggests that blood repertoires may mirror thyroid immune responses. A 13 V-J signature model separated ophthalmopathy from stable hyperthyroidism, with nearly 90% sensitivity and 81% to 82% specificity in cross-validation and 80%/75% in testing. During validation, the model predicted progression to ophthalmopathy a median of approximately 7 months ahead of onset, with approximately 71% sensitivity and about 72% specificity.

The origin of this receptor is an adult man with Graves' disease, either hyperthyroidism or ophthalmopathy (not recorded which). Source material: peripheral blood or thyroid tissue (not recorded which).

The CDR3 is CSVDLGGGNEQYF. The sequence in DNA is TGCAGCGTGGACCTGGGGGGAGGGAATGAGCAGTACTTC. Here the chain combines TRBV29-1 and TRBJ2-7; TRBD2 agrees with 7 junctional bases. The CDR3 contains 13 residues, cysteine and phenylalanine counted. CDR3 DNA is the only sequence kept; it has 39 bases, read in frame from the first base. The germline V gene gives CDR1 as SQVTM and CDR2 as ANQGSEA. Ends trimmed: V by 6 bases, J by 7 bases; bases unmatched to a gene: 12.